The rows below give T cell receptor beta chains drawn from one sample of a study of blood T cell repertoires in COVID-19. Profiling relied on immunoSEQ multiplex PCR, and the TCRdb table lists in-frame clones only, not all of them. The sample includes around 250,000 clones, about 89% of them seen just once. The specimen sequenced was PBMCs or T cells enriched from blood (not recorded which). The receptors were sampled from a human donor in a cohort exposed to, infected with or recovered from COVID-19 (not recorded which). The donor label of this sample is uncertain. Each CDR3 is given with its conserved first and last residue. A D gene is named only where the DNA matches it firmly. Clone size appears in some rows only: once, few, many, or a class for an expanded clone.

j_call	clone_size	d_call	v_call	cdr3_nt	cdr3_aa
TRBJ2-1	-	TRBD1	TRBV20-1	TGCAGTGCTAGTCGGGACAGGATTTACAATGAGCAGTTCTTC	CSASRDRIYNEQFF
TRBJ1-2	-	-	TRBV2	TGTGCCAGCCTGGTCCTGCTACGTGGCTACACCTTC	CASLVLLRGYTF
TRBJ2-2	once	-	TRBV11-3	TGTGCCAGCAGCTTGTCAGGGAACACCGGGGAGCTGTTTTTT	CASSLSGNTGELFF
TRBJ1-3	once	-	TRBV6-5	TGTGCCAGCAGTTACTCGAGCGGTCTGGGGGGAAACACCATATATTTT	CASSYSSGLGGNTIYF
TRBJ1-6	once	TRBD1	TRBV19	TGTGCCAGTAGTCCGTGGACAGGTCTAAATTCACCCCTCCACTTT	CASSPWTGLNSPLHF
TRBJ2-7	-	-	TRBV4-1	TGCGCCAGCAGCCCCCGGGGAGGCTCCTACGAGCAGTACTTC	CASSPRGGSYEQYF
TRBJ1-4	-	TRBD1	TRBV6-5	TGTGCCAGCAGTTTGACAGGGGTAACTAATGAAAAACTGTTTTTT	CASSLTGVTNEKLFF
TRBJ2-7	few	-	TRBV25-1	TGTGCCAGCAGTCACGGAGCCTCCTACGAGCAGTACTTC	CASSHGASYEQYF
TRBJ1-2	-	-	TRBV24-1	TGTGCCACCGGTTCAGGGGTCTACTATGGCTACACCTTC	CATGSGVYYGYTF
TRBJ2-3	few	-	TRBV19	TGTGCCAGTAGTATGGATAGGGGGGGGATGTCTACAGATACGCAGTATTTT	CASSMDRGGMSTDTQYF
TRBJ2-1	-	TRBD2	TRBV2	TGTGCCAGCAGACAAGCGGGGGGGCAAAATGAGCAGTTCTTC	CASRQAGGQNEQFF
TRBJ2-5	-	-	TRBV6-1	TGTGCCAGCAGTGAAGTACAGGGATCCCAAGAGACCCAGTACTTC	CASSEVQGSQETQYF
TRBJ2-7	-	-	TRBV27	TGTGCCAGCAGTGGCGGACTTACCGTAACCTACGAGCAGTACTTC	CASSGGLTVTYEQYF
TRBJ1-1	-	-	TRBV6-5	TGTGCCAGCAGTTACCTGGGAGACTTGAACACTGAAGCTTTCTTT	CASSYLGDLNTEAFF